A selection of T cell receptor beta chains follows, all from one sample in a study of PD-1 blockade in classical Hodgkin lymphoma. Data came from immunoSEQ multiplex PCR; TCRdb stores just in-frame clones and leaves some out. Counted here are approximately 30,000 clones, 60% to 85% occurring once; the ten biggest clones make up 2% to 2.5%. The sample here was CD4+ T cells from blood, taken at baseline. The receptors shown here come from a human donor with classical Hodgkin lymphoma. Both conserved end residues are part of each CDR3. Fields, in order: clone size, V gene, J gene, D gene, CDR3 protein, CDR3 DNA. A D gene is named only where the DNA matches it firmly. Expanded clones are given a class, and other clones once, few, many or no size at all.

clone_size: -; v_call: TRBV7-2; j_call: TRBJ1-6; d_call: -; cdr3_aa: CASSFAGRGNSPLHF; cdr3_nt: TGTGCCAGCAGCTTCGCAGGGAGGGGTAATTCACCCCTCCACTTT
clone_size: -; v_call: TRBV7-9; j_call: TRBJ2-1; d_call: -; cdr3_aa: CASSWGQGTEQFF; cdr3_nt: TGTGCCAGCAGCTGGGGGCAGGGTACGGAGCAGTTCTTC
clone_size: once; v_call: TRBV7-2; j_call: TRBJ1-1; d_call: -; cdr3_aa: CASSTDGLNTEAFF; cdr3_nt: TGTGCCAGCAGCACGGACGGATTGAACACTGAAGCTTTCTTT
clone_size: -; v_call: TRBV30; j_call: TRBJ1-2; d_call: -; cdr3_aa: CAWSGAKRGYTF; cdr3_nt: TGTGCCTGGAGTGGGGCAAAGAGAGGCTACACCTTC
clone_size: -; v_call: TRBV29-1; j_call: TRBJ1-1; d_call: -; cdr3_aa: CSVVRGWNTEAFF; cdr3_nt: TGCAGCGTTGTTCGGGGGTGGAACACTGAAGCTTTCTTT
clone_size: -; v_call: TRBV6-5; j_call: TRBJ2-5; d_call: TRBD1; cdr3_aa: CASSVQGGETQYF; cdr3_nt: TGTGCCAGCAGCGTACAGGGGGGAGAGACCCAGTACTTC
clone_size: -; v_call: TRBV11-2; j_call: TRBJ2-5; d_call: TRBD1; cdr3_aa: CASSRDRGSRETQYF; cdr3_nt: TGTGCCAGCAGCCGGGACAGGGGGTCGAGAGAGACCCAGTACTTC
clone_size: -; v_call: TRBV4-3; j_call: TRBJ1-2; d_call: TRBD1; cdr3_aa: CASSQDIHRGQNYGYTF; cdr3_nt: TGCGCCAGCAGCCAAGATATTCATAGGGGGCAAAACTATGGCTACACCTTC
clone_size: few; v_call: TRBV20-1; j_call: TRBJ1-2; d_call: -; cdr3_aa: CSALVHGYTF; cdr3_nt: TGCAGTGCTCTCGTCCATGGCTACACCTTC
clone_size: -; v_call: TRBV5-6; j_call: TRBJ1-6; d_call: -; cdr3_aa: CASSSGGNSPLHF; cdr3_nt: TGTGCCAGCAGCTCTGGCGGGAATTCACCCCTCCACTTT
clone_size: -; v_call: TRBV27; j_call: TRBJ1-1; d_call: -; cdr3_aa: CASHRGGVRGMNTEAFF; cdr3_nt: TGTGCCAGCCATAGGGGGGGCGTTAGGGGCATGAACACTGAAGCTTTCTTT
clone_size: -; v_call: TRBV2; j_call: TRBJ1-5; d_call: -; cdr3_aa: CASSEGTFRDNQPQHF; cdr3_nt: TGTGCCAGCAGTGAAGGAACTTTCAGGGACAATCAGCCCCAGCATTTT
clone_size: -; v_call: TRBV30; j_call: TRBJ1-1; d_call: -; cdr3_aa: CAWSPGRVRITEAFF; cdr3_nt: TGTGCCTGGAGCCCGGGGAGGGTAAGAATCACTGAAGCTTTCTTT
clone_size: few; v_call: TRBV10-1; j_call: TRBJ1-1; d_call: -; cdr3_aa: CASSEGLHTEAFF; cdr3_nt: TGCGCCAGCAGTGAGGGGCTACACACTGAAGCTTTCTTT
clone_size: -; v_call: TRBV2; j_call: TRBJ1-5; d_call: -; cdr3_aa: CATRDPRGNQPQHF; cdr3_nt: TGTGCCACAAGAGACCCCCGGGGCAATCAGCCCCAGCATTTT
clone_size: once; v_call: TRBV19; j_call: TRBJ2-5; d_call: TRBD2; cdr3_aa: CASSIGRRVSETQYF; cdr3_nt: TGTGCCAGTAGTATCGGGAGGAGGGTGTCGGAGACCCAGTACTTC
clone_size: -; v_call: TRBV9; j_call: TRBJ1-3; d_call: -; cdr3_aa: CASSVAGGSALSGNTIYF; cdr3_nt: TGTGCCAGCAGCGTAGCTGGTGGCAGCGCTCTCTCTGGAAACACCATATATTTT
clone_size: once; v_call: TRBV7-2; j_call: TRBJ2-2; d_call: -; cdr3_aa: CASSLGGEPGELFF; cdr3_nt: TGTGCCAGCAGCTTAGGAGGGGAGCCCGGGGAGCTGTTTTTT
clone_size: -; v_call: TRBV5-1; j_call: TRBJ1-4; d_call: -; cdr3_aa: CASSGKEKLFF; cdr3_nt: TGCGCCAGCAGTGGGAAGGAAAAACTGTTTTTT
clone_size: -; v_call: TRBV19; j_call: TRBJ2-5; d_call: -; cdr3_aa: CASSIGAADQETQYF; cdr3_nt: TGTGCCAGTAGTATTGGGGCAGCGGATCAAGAGACCCAGTACTTC
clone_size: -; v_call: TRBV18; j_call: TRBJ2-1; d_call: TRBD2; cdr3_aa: CASSPLSSGANEQFF; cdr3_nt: TGTGCCAGCTCACCATTGAGTAGCGGGGCTAATGAGCAGTTCTTC
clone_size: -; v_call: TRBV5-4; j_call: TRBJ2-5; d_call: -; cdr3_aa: CASSLTPGETQYF; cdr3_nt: TGTGCCAGCAGCCTCACGCCGGGAGAGACCCAGTACTTC
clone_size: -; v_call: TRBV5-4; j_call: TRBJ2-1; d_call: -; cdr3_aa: CASSHPDSYNEQFF; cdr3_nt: TGTGCCAGCAGCCATCCAGACAGTTACAATGAGCAGTTCTTC
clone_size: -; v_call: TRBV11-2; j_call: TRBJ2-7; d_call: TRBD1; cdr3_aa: CASSLLPTGGLGEQYF; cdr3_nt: TGTGCCAGCAGCTTATTACCGACAGGGGGCTTAGGCGAGCAGTACTTC
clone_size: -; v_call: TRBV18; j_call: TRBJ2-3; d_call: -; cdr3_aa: CASSPRTVTDTQYF; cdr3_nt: TGTGCCAGCTCACCAAGGACAGTCACAGATACGCAGTATTTT